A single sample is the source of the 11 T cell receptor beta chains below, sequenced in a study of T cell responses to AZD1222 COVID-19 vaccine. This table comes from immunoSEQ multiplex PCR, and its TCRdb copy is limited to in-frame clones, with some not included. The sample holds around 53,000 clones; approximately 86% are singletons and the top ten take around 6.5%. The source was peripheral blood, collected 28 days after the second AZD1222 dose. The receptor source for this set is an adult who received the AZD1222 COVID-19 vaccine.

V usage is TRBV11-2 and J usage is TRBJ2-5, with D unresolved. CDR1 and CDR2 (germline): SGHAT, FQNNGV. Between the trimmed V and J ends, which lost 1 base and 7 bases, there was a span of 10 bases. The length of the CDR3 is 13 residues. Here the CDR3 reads CASSLVGPGTQYF. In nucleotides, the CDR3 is TGTGCCAGCAGCTTAGTCGGCCCGGGGACCCAGTACTTC.

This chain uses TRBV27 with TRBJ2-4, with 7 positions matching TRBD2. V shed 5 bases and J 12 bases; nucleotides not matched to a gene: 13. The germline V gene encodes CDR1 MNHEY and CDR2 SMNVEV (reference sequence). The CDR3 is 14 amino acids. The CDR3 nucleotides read TGTGCCAGCAGTCCCTCGAAGGCGGGAGCAGCTCAGTACTTC. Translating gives CASSPSKAGAAQYF.

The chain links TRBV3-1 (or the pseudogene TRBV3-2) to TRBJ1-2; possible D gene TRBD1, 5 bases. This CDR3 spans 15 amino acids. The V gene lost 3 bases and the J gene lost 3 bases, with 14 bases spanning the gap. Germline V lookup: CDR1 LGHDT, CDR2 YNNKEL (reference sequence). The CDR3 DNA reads TGTGCCAGCAGCCAGACTCTACAGGATTACTATGGCTACACCTTC. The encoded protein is CASSQTLQDYYGYTF.

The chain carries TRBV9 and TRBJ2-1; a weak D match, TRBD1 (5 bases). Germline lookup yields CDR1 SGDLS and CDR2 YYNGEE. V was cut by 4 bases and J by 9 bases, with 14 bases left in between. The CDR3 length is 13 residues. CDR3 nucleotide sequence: TGTGCCAGCAGCTCAAGCAGGGTTGGTGAGCAGTTCTTC. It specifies CASSSSRVGEQFF. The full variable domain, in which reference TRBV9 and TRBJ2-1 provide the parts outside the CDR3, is DSGVTQTPKHLITATGQRVTLRCSPRSGDLSVYWYQQSLDQGLQFLIQYYNGEERAKGNILERFSAQQFPDLHSELNLSSLELGDSALYFCASSSSRVGEQFFGPGTRLTVL.

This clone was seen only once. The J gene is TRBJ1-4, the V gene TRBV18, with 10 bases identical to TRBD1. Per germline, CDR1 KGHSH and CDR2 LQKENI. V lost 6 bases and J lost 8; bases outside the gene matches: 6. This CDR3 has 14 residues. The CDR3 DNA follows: TGTGCCAGCTCGCCGGACAGGGGGAGAGAAAAACTGTTTTTT. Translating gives CASSPDRGREKLFF.

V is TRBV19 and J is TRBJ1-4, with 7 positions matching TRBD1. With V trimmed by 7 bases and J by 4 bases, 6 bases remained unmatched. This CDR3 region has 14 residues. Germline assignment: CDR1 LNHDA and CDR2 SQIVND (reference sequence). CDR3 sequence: CASTPDRFNEKLFF. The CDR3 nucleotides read TGTGCCAGTACCCCGGACAGGTTTAATGAAAAACTGTTTTTT.

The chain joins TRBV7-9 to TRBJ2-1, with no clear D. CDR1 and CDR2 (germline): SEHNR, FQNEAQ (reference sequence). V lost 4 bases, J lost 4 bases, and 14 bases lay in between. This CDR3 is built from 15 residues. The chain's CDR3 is CASSSETNPYNEQFF. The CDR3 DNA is TGTGCCAGCAGCTCCGAGACCAACCCGTACAATGAGCAGTTCTTC.

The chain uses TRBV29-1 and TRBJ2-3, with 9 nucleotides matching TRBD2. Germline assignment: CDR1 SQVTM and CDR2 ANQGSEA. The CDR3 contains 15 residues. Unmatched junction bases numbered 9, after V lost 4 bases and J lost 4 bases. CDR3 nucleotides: TGCAGCGTTGCCGGGACTAGCAGGGACGCAGATACGCAGTATTTT. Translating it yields CSVAGTSRDADTQYF.

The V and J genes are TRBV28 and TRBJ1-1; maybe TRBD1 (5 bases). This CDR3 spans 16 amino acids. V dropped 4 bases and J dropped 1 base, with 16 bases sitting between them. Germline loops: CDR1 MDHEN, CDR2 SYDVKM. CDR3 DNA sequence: TGTGCCAGCAGTTGGGGGGGGAGGATCCAGAACACTGAAGCTTTCTTT. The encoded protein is CASSWGGRIQNTEAFF.

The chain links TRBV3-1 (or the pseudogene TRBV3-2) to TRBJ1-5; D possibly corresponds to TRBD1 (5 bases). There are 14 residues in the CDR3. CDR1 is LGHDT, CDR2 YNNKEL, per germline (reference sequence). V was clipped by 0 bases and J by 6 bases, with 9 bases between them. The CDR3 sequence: CASSQEGGSQPQHF. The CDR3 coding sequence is TGTGCCAGCAGCCAAGAGGGGGGGAGTCAGCCCCAGCATTTT.

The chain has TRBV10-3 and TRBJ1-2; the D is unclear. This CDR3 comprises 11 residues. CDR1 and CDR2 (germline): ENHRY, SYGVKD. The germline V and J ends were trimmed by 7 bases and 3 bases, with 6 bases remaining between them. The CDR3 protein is CAINGDYGYTF. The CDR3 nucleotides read TGTGCCATCAACGGAGACTATGGCTACACCTTC.